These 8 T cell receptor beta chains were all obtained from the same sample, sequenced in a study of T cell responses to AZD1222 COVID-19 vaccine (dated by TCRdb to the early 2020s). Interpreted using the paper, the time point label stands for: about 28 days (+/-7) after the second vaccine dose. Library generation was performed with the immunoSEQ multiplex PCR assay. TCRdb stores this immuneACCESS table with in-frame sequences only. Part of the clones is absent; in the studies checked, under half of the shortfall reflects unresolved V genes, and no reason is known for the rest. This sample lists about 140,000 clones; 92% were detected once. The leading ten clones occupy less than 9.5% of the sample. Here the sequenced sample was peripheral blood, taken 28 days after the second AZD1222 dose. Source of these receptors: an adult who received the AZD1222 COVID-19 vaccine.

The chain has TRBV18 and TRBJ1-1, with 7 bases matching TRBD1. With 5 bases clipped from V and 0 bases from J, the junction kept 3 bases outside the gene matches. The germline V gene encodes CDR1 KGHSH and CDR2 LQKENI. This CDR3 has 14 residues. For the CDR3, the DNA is TGTGCCAGCTCATCCCAGGGGGTGAACACTGAAGCTTTCTTT. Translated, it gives CASSSQGVNTEAFF.

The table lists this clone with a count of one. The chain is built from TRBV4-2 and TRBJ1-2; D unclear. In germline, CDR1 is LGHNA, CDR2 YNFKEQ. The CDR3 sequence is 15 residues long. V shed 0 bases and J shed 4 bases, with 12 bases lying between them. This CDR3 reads CASSQDRGSGYGYTF. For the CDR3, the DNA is TGTGCCAGCAGCCAAGATCGAGGCAGTGGCTATGGCTACACCTTC.

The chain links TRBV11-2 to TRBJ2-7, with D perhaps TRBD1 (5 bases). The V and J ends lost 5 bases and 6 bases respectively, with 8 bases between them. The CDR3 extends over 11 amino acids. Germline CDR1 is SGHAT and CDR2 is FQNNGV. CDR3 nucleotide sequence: TGTGCCAGCAGCAGAAGGGGCGAGCAGTACTTC. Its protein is CASSRRGEQYF.

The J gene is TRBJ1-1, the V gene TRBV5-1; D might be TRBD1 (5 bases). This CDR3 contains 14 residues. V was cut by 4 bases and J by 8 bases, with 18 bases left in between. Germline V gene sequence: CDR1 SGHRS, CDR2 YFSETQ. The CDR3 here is CASSMGPGATEAFF. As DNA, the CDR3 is TGCGCCAGCAGCATGGGCCCCGGGGCTACCGAAGCTTTCTTT.

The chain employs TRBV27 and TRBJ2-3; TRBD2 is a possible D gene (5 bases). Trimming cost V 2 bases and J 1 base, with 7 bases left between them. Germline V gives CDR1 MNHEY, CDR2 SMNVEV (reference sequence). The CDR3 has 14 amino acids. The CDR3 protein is CASSLGRGTDTQYF. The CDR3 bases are TGTGCCAGCAGTTTAGGGAGAGGCACAGATACGCAGTATTTT.

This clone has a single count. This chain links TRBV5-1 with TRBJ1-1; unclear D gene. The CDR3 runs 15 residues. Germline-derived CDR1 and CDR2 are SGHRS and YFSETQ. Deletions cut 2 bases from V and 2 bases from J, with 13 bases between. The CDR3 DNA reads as TGCGCCAGCAGCTTACGGTTAAGGCTTAACACTGAAGCTTTCTTT. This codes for CASSLRLRLNTEAFF.

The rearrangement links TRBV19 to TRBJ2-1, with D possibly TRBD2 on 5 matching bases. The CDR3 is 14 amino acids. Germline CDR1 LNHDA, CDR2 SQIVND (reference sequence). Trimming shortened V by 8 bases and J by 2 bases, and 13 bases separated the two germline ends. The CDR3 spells CASGRRVAYNEQFF. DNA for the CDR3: TGTGCCAGTGGTAGGCGGGTGGCCTACAATGAGCAGTTCTTC.

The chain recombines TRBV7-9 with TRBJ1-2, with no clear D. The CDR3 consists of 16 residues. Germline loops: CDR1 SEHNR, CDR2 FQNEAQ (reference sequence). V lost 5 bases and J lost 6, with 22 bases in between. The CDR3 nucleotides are TGTGCCAGCAGCCCCAAGGACCCGAAATCATCAAATGGCTACACCTTC. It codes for CASSPKDPKSSNGYTF.